Listed here are 17 T cell receptor beta chains from one sample, sequenced in a study of regulatory T cells in long-lasting Graves disease. Time point given: newly diagnosed GD, antithyroid drugs for less than 3 months. There was RNA extracted from PBMCs, and the TCR library was made from it. In building TCR beta libraries, iRepertoire HTBI primers were used together with Arm-PCR of CDR3 regions. Each CDR3 protein is one row after TCRdb ran MiXCR on the multiplex PCR reads. The data show around 420,000 distinct CDR3 sequences, 15% seen once. The same specimen was also included in a second study, on T cells in Graves' hyperthyroidism and ophthalmopathy.

The material sequenced was peripheral blood mononuclear cells (PBMCs), taken at new diagnosis, from a patient treated with antithyroid drugs. The receptors derive from a woman in her thirties or forties with Graves disease.

A note on this clonotype: Given a much more abundant clone one base away, this may be a read error. The chain combines TRBV27 with TRBJ2-7, with no clear D. The CDR3 sequence is 15 residues long. Germline CDR1 and CDR2: MNHEY and SMNVEV (reference sequence). Trimming removed 4 bases at V and 2 bases at J, with 15 bases between. CDR3: CASSSGPYETYEQYF. CDR3 nucleotide sequence: TGTGCCAGCAGTTCCGGGCCCTACGAAACCTACGAGCAGTACTTC.

This clonotype has at least ten counts. The gene calls are TRBV5-6 and TRBJ2-1, with D possibly matching TRBD1 (7 bases). Deletions cut 2 bases from V and 3 bases from J, with 12 bases between. Germline-derived CDR1 and CDR2 are SGHDT and YYEEEE. This CDR3 spans 15 amino acids. CDR3 DNA: TGTGCCAGCAGCTTCGGAGGGGGCCTCTACAATGAGCAGTTCTTC. It translates to CASSFGGGLYNEQFF. Full variable domain (remainder filled in from reference TRBV5-6 and TRBJ2-1): DAGVTQSPTHLIKTRGQQVTLRCSPKSGHDTVSWYQQALGQGPQFIFQYYEEEERQRGNFPDRFSGHQFPNYSSELNVNALLLGDSALYLCASSFGGGLYNEQFFGPGTRLTVL.

The CDR3 spells CSARDSGGSYEQYF. The CDR3 coding sequence is TGCAGTGCTAGAGATAGCGGGGGGTCCTACGAGCAGTACTTC. The V gene is TRBV20-1, the J gene TRBJ2-7; 10 bases line up with TRBD2. J lost 1 base, V lost 0 bases, and 0 bases had no gene match. Germline-derived CDR1 and CDR2 are DFQATT and SNEGSKA (reference sequence). CDR3 length: 14 residues.

This clonotype was seen at least ten times. This sequence joins TRBV12-3 or TRBV12-4 and TRBJ2-5, with TRBD1 matching over 7 bases. Trimming removed 3 bases from V and 2 bases from J; junction bases left unmatched: 6. This CDR3 contains 15 residues. Here the CDR3 reads CASSFARGFQETQYF. Here the CDR3 DNA reads TGTGCCAGCAGTTTTGCCAGGGGGTTTCAAGAGACCCAGTACTTC.

The rearrangement links TRBV5-4 to TRBJ2-4, with 9 bases identical to TRBD2. This CDR3 contains 15 residues. The V segment lost 4 bases and the J segment 6 bases; nucleotides outside the gene matches: 8. Germline V gene sequence: CDR1 SGHNT, CDR2 YYREEE (reference sequence). Here the CDR3 DNA reads TGTGCCAGCAGCCTGAAGCGGGAGGTCGGAAACATTCAGTACTTC. Amino acids: CASSLKREVGNIQYF.

At least ten counts were recorded for this clonotype. The chain couples TRBV7-3 to TRBJ2-7, with TRBD2 matching 7 bases. Germline lookup yields CDR1 SGHTA and CDR2 FQGTGA. The CDR3 length is 14 residues. V was pared by 2 bases and J by 5 bases, with 6 bases of the junction left unmatched. The CDR3: CASSLGGGYDEQYF. The DNA for the CDR3 is TGTGCCAGCAGCTTAGGGGGGGGATACGACGAGCAGTACTTC.

This clonotype occurred a few times. A much larger clone is a single base away; this may be a read error. The chain is built from TRBV11-2 and TRBJ1-1; no firm D call. CDR3 size: 17 residues. The germline V gene has CDR1 SGHAT and CDR2 FQNNGV. The CDR3 loop is CAGSFWFRQTKNTEAFF. DNA of the CDR3: TGTGCCGGCAGCTTCTGGTTCCGGCAGACCAAGAACACTGAAGCTTTCTTT.

A few counts support this clonotype. The chain is built from TRBV5-6 and TRBJ2-7; TRBD2 agrees at 8 bases. Germline CDR1 and CDR2: SGHDT and YYEEEE. The CDR3 is made up of 15 amino acids. V was clipped by 3 bases and J by 3 bases; unmatched bases: 8. The DNA for the CDR3 is TGTGCCAGCAGCTCAGGGACTAGAGGATACTACGAGCAGTACTTC. As protein: CASSSGTRGYYEQYF. The full variable domain, rest sourced from reference TRBV5-6 and TRBJ2-7, is DAGVTQSPTHLIKTRGQQVTLRCSPKSGHDTVSWYQQALGQGPQFIFQYYEEEERQRGNFPDRFSGHQFPNYSSELNVNALLLGDSALYLCASSSGTRGYYEQYFGPGTRLTVT.

This clonotype was counted many times. The chain uses TRBV10-1 and TRBJ1-3; a weak D match, TRBD1 (5 bases). The V gene's germline CDR1 is WNHNN and CDR2 SYGVQD (reference sequence). The CDR3 is made up of 12 amino acids. V dropped 10 bases and J dropped 0 bases, with 7 bases sitting between them. CDR3 sequence reads: CATRDSGNTIYF. CDR3 sequence (DNA): TGCGCCACCAGGGACTCTGGAAACACCATATATTTT.

J is TRBJ2-7 and V is TRBV7-9, with D perhaps matching TRBD1 (5 bases). The CDR3 runs to 12 residues. The germline V gene encodes CDR1 SEHNR and CDR2 FQNEAQ (reference sequence). V shed 5 bases and J shed 5 bases, with 10 bases lying between them. CDR3 sequence reads: CASSIQGNEQYF. The CDR3 DNA reads TGTGCCAGCAGCATCCAGGGTAACGAGCAGTACTTC.

In this sample, this clonotype turned up many times. The gene calls are TRBV15 and TRBJ2-1; 14 bases fit TRBD2. This CDR3 contains 15 residues. V was pared by 5 bases and J by 8 bases, with 5 bases of the junction left unmatched. Germline V gene lookup returns CDR1 LNHNV and CDR2 YYDKDF (reference sequence). CDR3 in amino acids: CATSRLAGGYDEQFF. The CDR3 region has the DNA TGTGCCACCAGCCGACTAGCGGGAGGGTATGATGAGCAGTTCTTC.

This clonotype was counted ten times or more. This sequence joins TRBV18 and TRBJ1-5; D is uncertain. The V gene's germline CDR1 is KGHSH and CDR2 LQKENI. CDR3 length: 14 residues. V lost 3 bases, J lost 3 bases, and 9 bases lay in between. Written as DNA, the CDR3 is TGTGCCAGCTCACCCTCAGGCCCCAATCAGCCCCAGCATTTT. Protein product: CASSPSGPNQPQHF.

J is TRBJ2-6 and V is TRBV7-3; D is undetermined. Germline CDR1 reads SGHTA; CDR2 reads FQGTGA. Trimming shortened V by 6 bases and J by 4 bases, and 13 bases separated the two germline ends. The CDR3 extends over 15 amino acids. The CDR3: CASSPGWTGANVLTF. CDR3 nucleotide sequence: TGTGCCAGCAGTCCCGGGTGGACCGGGGCCAACGTCCTGACTTTC. The full variable domain, rest sourced from reference TRBV7-3 and TRBJ2-6, is GAGVSQTPSNKVTEKGKYVELRCDPISGHTALYWYRQSLGQGPEFLIYFQGTGAADDSGLPNDRFFAVRPEGSVSTLKIQRTERGDSAVYLCASSPGWTGANVLTFGAGSRLTVL.

At least ten counts were recorded for this clonotype. The chain is built from TRBV27 and TRBJ2-1, with 9 bases aligning to TRBD1. The junction had 8 bases not matched to a gene; V was cut back by 7 bases and J by 7 bases. Germline-derived CDR1 and CDR2 are MNHEY and SMNVEV (reference sequence). This CDR3 is built from 14 residues. DNA of the CDR3: TGTGCCAGCAAACTACAGGGGGCGGCTAATGAGCAGTTCTTC. Its protein is CASKLQGAANEQFF.

This clonotype was counted many times. The gene calls are TRBV7-2 and TRBJ2-1; perhaps TRBD1 as D (5 bases). The CDR3 runs to 15 residues. Germline V gene data show CDR1 as SGHTA and CDR2 as FQGNSA. V was trimmed by 5 bases and J by 2 bases, leaving 13 bases between them. The CDR3 nucleotides are TGTGCCAGCAGCCCCCTGAAGGGGACCTACAATGAGCAGTTCTTC. It specifies CASSPLKGTYNEQFF. The variable domain in full, with the rest retrieved from reference TRBV7-2 and TRBJ2-1, is GAGVSQSPSNKVTEKGKDVELRCDPISGHTALYWYRQSLGQGLEFLIYFQGNSAPDKSGLPSDRFSAERTGGSVSTLTIQRTQQEDSAVYLCASSPLKGTYNEQFFGPGTRLTVL.

The table lists this clonotype with many counts. The chain recombines TRBV7-9 with TRBJ2-3; TRBD2 matches 11 bases. Germline V gives CDR1 SEHNR, CDR2 FQNEAQ (reference sequence). With 7 bases clipped from V and 4 bases from J, the junction kept 28 bases outside the gene matches. The CDR3 extends over 22 amino acids. The CDR3 protein is CASNFPKVSRTSGSNLPDTQYF. The CDR3 nucleotides read TGTGCCAGCAACTTCCCCAAAGTCTCCCGGACTAGCGGGTCAAACCTCCCAGATACGCAGTATTTT.

The chain has TRBV6-5 and TRBJ2-1; 7 nucleotides line up with TRBD2. With 0 bases clipped from V and 3 bases from J, the junction kept 11 bases outside the gene matches. The CDR3 is 18 amino acids. Germline values: CDR1 MNHEY, CDR2 SVGAGI. The CDR3 sequence: CASSYSSSPGTNYNEQFF. Here the CDR3 DNA reads TGTGCCAGCAGTTACTCGAGTTCTCCAGGGACTAACTACAATGAGCAGTTCTTC.